A selection of T cell receptor beta chains follows, all from one sample in a study of cytomegalovirus exposure and HLA in healthy donors. TCRdb's copy holds only in-frame clones and misses some; the assay was immunoSEQ multiplex PCR. The table lists around 250,000 clones, 90% of them singletons, with around 0.34% in the top ten. What was sequenced was PBMCs. Receptors were obtained from a woman aged 18-29 years in good health and CMV-seronegative. The CDR3 runs from the conserved cysteine through the conserved F or W. Each record gives: CDR3 DNA, CDR3 protein, V gene, D gene, J gene, clone size. The D gene is left open where the match is weak. Size values are once, few and many counts, or a class for expanded clones, and some rows have none.

CDR3 DNA: TGCGCCAGCAGCCGTTCTAGCGGAACTAGCACAGATACGCAGTATTTT; CDR3 protein: CASSRSSGTSTDTQYF; V gene: TRBV5-1; D gene: TRBD2; J gene: TRBJ2-3; clone size: .
CDR3 DNA: TGTGCCAGCAGCCAAGATCTGTACACCGGGGAGCTGTTTTTT; CDR3 protein: CASSQDLYTGELFF; V gene: TRBV4-2; D gene: .; J gene: TRBJ2-2; clone size: .
CDR3 DNA: TGCGCCAGCAGCCAAGTTGGCCGGGACAGGGGGAGGAATGAGCAGTTCTTC; CDR3 protein: CASSQVGRDRGRNEQFF; V gene: TRBV4-1; D gene: TRBD1; J gene: TRBJ2-1; clone size: .
CDR3 DNA: TGTGCCAGCAGCGTAGAGGACATGTCTAATTCACCCCTCCACTTT; CDR3 protein: CASSVEDMSNSPLHF; V gene: TRBV9; D gene: .; J gene: TRBJ1-6; clone size: .
CDR3 DNA: TGTGCCAGCAGCGTAGAGGGGCCGGGACCCCTCCACTTT; CDR3 protein: CASSVEGPGPLHF; V gene: TRBV9; D gene: .; J gene: TRBJ1-6; clone size: .
CDR3 DNA: TGTGCCAGCAGCTTCGTTAGGGGCAACTATGGCTACACCTTC; CDR3 protein: CASSFVRGNYGYTF; V gene: TRBV5-4; D gene: .; J gene: TRBJ1-2; clone size: .
CDR3 DNA: TGTGCCAGCAGCTTAGGCACAGCCTCTGGGGCCAACGTCCTGACTTTC; CDR3 protein: CASSLGTASGANVLTF; V gene: TRBV11-2; D gene: .; J gene: TRBJ2-6; clone size: .
CDR3 DNA: TGTGCCACCAGCAGTGAGAGTCAGCCCCAGCATTTT; CDR3 protein: CATSSESQPQHF; V gene: TRBV15; D gene: .; J gene: TRBJ1-5; clone size: .
CDR3 DNA: TGTGCCAGCTCACCACGGCAGGGCCCAAATGAAAAACTGTTTTTT; CDR3 protein: CASSPRQGPNEKLFF; V gene: TRBV18; D gene: .; J gene: TRBJ1-4; clone size: .
CDR3 DNA: TGTGCCAGCAGTTACTACGCGGGGGGCCTTGGCGAGCAGTACTTC; CDR3 protein: CASSYYAGGLGEQYF; V gene: TRBV6-5; D gene: TRBD2; J gene: TRBJ2-7; clone size: .
CDR3 DNA: TGTGCCAGCAGTCAAGGGGACTTTGCCTACGAGCAGTACTTC; CDR3 protein: CASSQGDFAYEQYF; V gene: TRBV6-1; D gene: .; J gene: TRBJ2-7; clone size: .
CDR3 DNA: TGTGCCAGCAGTTTAATCCGGGCTAGCGGCACAGATACGCAGTATTTT; CDR3 protein: CASSLIRASGTDTQYF; V gene: TRBV27; D gene: .; J gene: TRBJ2-3; clone size: once
CDR3 DNA: TGCGCCAGCAGCTTGGAATTTACGTGGACAGGGACACTAAAGTACCAAGAGACCCAGTACTTC; CDR3 protein: CASSLEFTWTGTLKYQETQYF; V gene: TRBV5-1; D gene: TRBD1; J gene: TRBJ2-5; clone size: .
CDR3 DNA: TGTGCCAGCAGCTTGTCCGGGACTTCCAATGAGCAGTTCTTC; CDR3 protein: CASSLSGTSNEQFF; V gene: TRBV7-9; D gene: .; J gene: TRBJ2-1; clone size: once
CDR3 DNA: TGTGCCAGCAGCTTGCGGCGGGGGGGTGCTAGCACAGATACGCAGTATTTT; CDR3 protein: CASSLRRGGASTDTQYF; V gene: TRBV5-4; D gene: TRBD2; J gene: TRBJ2-3; clone size: .
CDR3 DNA: TGTGCCAGCAGCTTAGGACTTCCTTACAATGAGCAGTTCTTC; CDR3 protein: CASSLGLPYNEQFF; V gene: TRBV5-6; D gene: .; J gene: TRBJ2-1; clone size: .
CDR3 DNA: TGCGCCAGCAGCCAAGAGCGAGGGAATAATTCACCCCTCCACTTT; CDR3 protein: CASSQERGNNSPLHF; V gene: TRBV4-1; D gene: .; J gene: TRBJ1-6; clone size: .
CDR3 DNA: TGTGCCAGCACACAGGGCTACGAGCAGTACTTC; CDR3 protein: CASTQGYEQYF; V gene: TRBV6-5; D gene: .; J gene: TRBJ2-7; clone size: .
CDR3 DNA: TGCGCCAGCAGCCAAGTCCCTCAGGGCGAGACCCAGTACTTC; CDR3 protein: CASSQVPQGETQYF; V gene: TRBV4-3; D gene: .; J gene: TRBJ2-5; clone size: .
CDR3 DNA: TGCGCCAGCAGCCAGCAGTTAGGAGGTCAGCCCCAGCATTTT; CDR3 protein: CASSQQLGGQPQHF; V gene: TRBV4-3; D gene: .; J gene: TRBJ1-5; clone size: .
CDR3 DNA: TGTGCCAGCAGTCCAACCGGGAGCTCCGCCTACAATGAGCAGTTCTTC; CDR3 protein: CASSPTGSSAYNEQFF; V gene: TRBV27; D gene: .; J gene: TRBJ2-1; clone size: .
CDR3 DNA: TGTGCCAGCAGCCGGGGACAGTCCCTTAATGAAAAACTGTTTTTT; CDR3 protein: CASSRGQSLNEKLFF; V gene: TRBV7-9; D gene: TRBD1; J gene: TRBJ1-4; clone size: .
CDR3 DNA: TGTGCCAGCAGTACCAGGACAGGGGGCAAGGGAGCTTTCTTT; CDR3 protein: CASSTRTGGKGAFF; V gene: TRBV28; D gene: TRBD1; J gene: TRBJ1-1; clone size: .
CDR3 DNA: TGTGCCACCAGTGGAATAGCGGGTTCACCCCTCCACTTT; CDR3 protein: CATSGIAGSPLHF; V gene: TRBV2; D gene: .; J gene: TRBJ1-6; clone size: few
CDR3 DNA: TGCGCCAGCAGCCAAGTCGGGGTGAACACCGGGGAGCTGTTTTTT; CDR3 protein: CASSQVGVNTGELFF; V gene: TRBV4-1; D gene: .; J gene: TRBJ2-2; clone size: .
CDR3 DNA: TGTGCCAGCAGTTTCCCCCCCACCGGGACAGATGAAGCTTTCTTT; CDR3 protein: CASSFPPTGTDEAFF; V gene: TRBV28; D gene: TRBD1; J gene: TRBJ1-1; clone size: .
CDR3 DNA: TGTGCCAGTAGTATACAGGACAGATTCTTCAATCAGCCCCAGCATTTT; CDR3 protein: CASSIQDRFFNQPQHF; V gene: TRBV19; D gene: .; J gene: TRBJ1-5; clone size: few
CDR3 DNA: TGTGCCACAGAGCCGGAACGGGGCACTGAAGCTTTCTTT; CDR3 protein: CATEPERGTEAFF; V gene: TRBV10-3; D gene: .; J gene: TRBJ1-1; clone size: once
CDR3 DNA: TGTGCCAGCAGCTTCCGGAGTCAATCCTCTGGAAACACCATATATTTT; CDR3 protein: CASSFRSQSSGNTIYF; V gene: TRBV7-2; D gene: .; J gene: TRBJ1-3; clone size: .
CDR3 DNA: TGTGCCAGCAGCTTGGGACAGGGGGATTGGAACACTGAAGCTTTCTTT; CDR3 protein: CASSLGQGDWNTEAFF; V gene: TRBV7-9; D gene: TRBD1; J gene: TRBJ1-1; clone size: .
CDR3 DNA: TGTGCCAGCAGCTTGGCATATGGGGGGGCCGGGGATACGCAGTATTTT; CDR3 protein: CASSLAYGGAGDTQYF; V gene: TRBV5-4; D gene: .; J gene: TRBJ2-3; clone size: .
CDR3 DNA: TGCGCCAGCAGCCAGGAAGACAGGGGCAGGGAGACCCAGTACTTC; CDR3 protein: CASSQEDRGRETQYF; V gene: TRBV4-1; D gene: TRBD1; J gene: TRBJ2-5; clone size: .
CDR3 DNA: TGTGCCAGCAGCGTAGCGGGGGGGCCTTGGGATACGCAGTATTTT; CDR3 protein: CASSVAGGPWDTQYF; V gene: TRBV9; D gene: TRBD2; J gene: TRBJ2-3; clone size: .
CDR3 DNA: TGCGCCAGCAGCGAGCCTGATTTACTCGCGGGGAACACCGGGGAGCTGTTTTTT; CDR3 protein: CASSEPDLLAGNTGELFF; V gene: TRBV5-1; D gene: .; J gene: TRBJ2-2; clone size: .
CDR3 DNA: TGTGCCAGCAGTGTCCAGGGACAGGTGGGGAATCAGCCCCAGCATTTT; CDR3 protein: CASSVQGQVGNQPQHF; V gene: TRBV9; D gene: TRBD1; J gene: TRBJ1-5; clone size: .
CDR3 DNA: TGTGCCATCAGTGAGGGCAGGGGGGACATTGGTGAGCAGTTCTTC; CDR3 protein: CAISEGRGDIGEQFF; V gene: TRBV10-3; D gene: .; J gene: TRBJ2-1; clone size: .
CDR3 DNA: TGTGCCAGCACCGTGACAGGGGCGAACACCGGGGAGCTGTTTTTT; CDR3 protein: CASTVTGANTGELFF; V gene: TRBV9; D gene: TRBD1; J gene: TRBJ2-2; clone size: .
CDR3 DNA: TGTGCCAGCAGTGATCGGCTGGGGAGCTCCTACAATGAGCAGTTCTTC; CDR3 protein: CASSDRLGSSYNEQFF; V gene: TRBV6-1; D gene: .; J gene: TRBJ2-1; clone size: .
CDR3 DNA: TGTGCCACCAGCAGAGAGTTTGGCGGAAAAATTCCAGATACGCAGTATTTT; CDR3 protein: CATSREFGGKIPDTQYF; V gene: TRBV15; D gene: .; J gene: TRBJ2-3; clone size: .
CDR3 DNA: TGCGCCAGCAGCCAAGATCAGTTCGGGGGTCGGAGTGAGCAGTTCTTC; CDR3 protein: CASSQDQFGGRSEQFF; V gene: TRBV4-1; D gene: .; J gene: TRBJ2-1; clone size: .
CDR3 DNA: TGTGCCAGCAGCTTATCGGGGGACAATCAGCCCCAGCATTTT; CDR3 protein: CASSLSGDNQPQHF; V gene: TRBV7-9; D gene: .; J gene: TRBJ1-5; clone size: .
CDR3 DNA: TGTGCCAGCAGCCGGTGGACTAGTTGGCGTACGCAGTATTTT; CDR3 protein: CASSRWTSWRTQYF; V gene: TRBV7-2; D gene: TRBD2; J gene: TRBJ2-3; clone size: few
CDR3 DNA: TGTGCCACCATCGTAATACAGGGGATGAACACTGAAGCTTTCTTT; CDR3 protein: CATIVIQGMNTEAFF; V gene: TRBV2; D gene: TRBD1; J gene: TRBJ1-1; clone size: .
CDR3 DNA: TGCGCCAGCAGCTTTACCGGGACAGGGCCCCGGGGCGCTGAAGCTTTCTTT; CDR3 protein: CASSFTGTGPRGAEAFF; V gene: TRBV5-1; D gene: TRBD1; J gene: TRBJ1-1; clone size: .
CDR3 DNA: TGCAGCGCCGAACAGGGGTCCTATGGCTACACCTTC; CDR3 protein: CSAEQGSYGYTF; V gene: TRBV29-1; D gene: TRBD1; J gene: TRBJ1-2; clone size: .
CDR3 DNA: TGCGCCAGCAGCCGCTACCTTGACAGGCCCTACAATGAGCAGTTCTTC; CDR3 protein: CASSRYLDRPYNEQFF; V gene: TRBV4-3; D gene: .; J gene: TRBJ2-1; clone size: .
CDR3 DNA: TGTGCCAGCAGCAAAGGCAGGGGGCTTGAGACCCAGTACTTC; CDR3 protein: CASSKGRGLETQYF; V gene: TRBV21-1; D gene: .; J gene: TRBJ2-5; clone size: .
CDR3 DNA: TGTGCCAGCAGTGCCTCCGGGACACGGGGCGATACGCAGTATTTT; CDR3 protein: CASSASGTRGDTQYF; V gene: TRBV6-1; D gene: .; J gene: TRBJ2-3; clone size: .
CDR3 DNA: TGTGCCAGCAGGGGAGGACGGTTGAACACTGAAGCTTTCTTT; CDR3 protein: CASRGGRLNTEAFF; V gene: TRBV27; D gene: .; J gene: TRBJ1-1; clone size: .
CDR3 DNA: TGTGCCAGTGGCTGGATGGAGCGGAATGGCTACACCTTC; CDR3 protein: CASGWMERNGYTF; V gene: TRBV19; D gene: .; J gene: TRBJ1-2; clone size: .
CDR3 DNA: TGCGCCAGCGGGGGCAGGCTGGGCACTGAAGCTTTCTTT; CDR3 protein: CASGGRLGTEAFF; V gene: TRBV4-1; D gene: .; J gene: TRBJ1-1; clone size: .
CDR3 DNA: TGTGCCAGCAGTTACCTTAGCCCCGTTGGGAACACTGAAGCTTTCTTT; CDR3 protein: CASSYLSPVGNTEAFF; V gene: TRBV27; D gene: .; J gene: TRBJ1-1; clone size: .
CDR3 DNA: TGTGCCAGCAGTTACTCGGAGGGAGGAGGCACTGAAGCTTTCTTT; CDR3 protein: CASSYSEGGGTEAFF; V gene: TRBV6-5; D gene: .; J gene: TRBJ1-1; clone size: .
CDR3 DNA: TGCGCCAGCAGCCCCACGCGACAGGGGGGGAAGGATGAGCAGTTCTTC; CDR3 protein: CASSPTRQGGKDEQFF; V gene: TRBV5-1; D gene: TRBD1; J gene: TRBJ2-1; clone size: .
CDR3 DNA: TGTGCCAGCAGTCTACATAGACAAGGCCCCCGGTATGGCTACACCTTC; CDR3 protein: CASSLHRQGPRYGYTF; V gene: TRBV28; D gene: .; J gene: TRBJ1-2; clone size: .
CDR3 DNA: TGTGCTAGTGGTTTGGGACAGGGGGCAGGGGAGCAGTTCTTC; CDR3 protein: CASGLGQGAGEQFF; V gene: TRBV12-5; D gene: TRBD1; J gene: TRBJ2-1; clone size: .
CDR3 DNA: TGTGCCAGCAGCTCCAGGGGGAGCAATCAGCCCCAGCATTTT; CDR3 protein: CASSSRGSNQPQHF; V gene: TRBV7-8; D gene: TRBD1; J gene: TRBJ1-5; clone size: .
CDR3 DNA: TGTGCCAGCATCGGACAGGGGGCGCGGACTGAAGCTTTCTTT; CDR3 protein: CASIGQGARTEAFF; V gene: TRBV6-5; D gene: TRBD1; J gene: TRBJ1-1; clone size: .